Shown below are 14 T cell receptor beta chains from a single sample sequenced in a study of OX40 agonist ivuxolimab in advanced cancers. Repertoires were generated with immunoSEQ multiplex PCR, while TCRdb's copy carries only in-frame clones and drops some. This table holds about 14,000 clones, 85% to 90% found once. The sequencing used CD4+ or CD8+ T cells sorted from blood, collected in a trial of the OX40 agonist ivuxolimab. These receptors all come from an adult with an advanced solid tumor such as melanoma, head and neck, liver or kidney cancer.

The V call is TRBV2, the J call TRBJ2-2; 9 nucleotides align to TRBD1. This CDR3 spans 15 amino acids. CDR1 and CDR2 from the germline V gene are SNHLY and FYNNEI. J gave up 1 base and V 9 bases, and 6 bases lay outside the gene matches. The CDR3 region has the DNA TGTGCCAGTAAACCGGGACAGGGGAACACCGGGGAGCTGTTTTTT. It encodes CASKPGQGNTGELFF.

This rearrangement joins TRBV18 to TRBJ2-5; 13 bases match TRBD2. After removal of 5 bases from V and 4 bases from J, the junction contained 4 bases not matched to a gene. This CDR3 has 15 residues. Germline V gene sequence: CDR1 KGHSH, CDR2 LQKENI. The CDR3 region is CASSGRLAGGETQYF. The CDR3 DNA reads as TGTGCCAGCTCAGGTCGACTAGCGGGGGGAGAGACCCAGTACTTC.

The chain is built from TRBV28 and TRBJ2-5, with 10 bases lining up with TRBD2. Unmatched junction bases numbered 7, after V lost 8 bases and J lost 4 bases. Germline V gene lookup returns CDR1 MDHEN and CDR2 SYDVKM. The CDR3 covers 14 residues. This chain's CDR3 is CASASGGARETQYF. The CDR3 bases are TGTGCCAGCGCGAGCGGGGGGGCTCGAGAGACCCAGTACTTC.

This clone was picked up one time. The V gene is TRBV9, the J gene TRBJ2-7, with 8 bases aligning to TRBD1. The CDR3 is 15 amino acids. V dropped 0 bases and J dropped 3; count of bases not matched to a gene: 5. CDR1 SGDLS and CDR2 YYNGEE come from the germline V gene. CDR3 sequence: CASSVGDRGLYEQYF. CDR3 nucleotides: TGTGCCAGCAGCGTAGGAGACAGGGGTCTCTACGAGCAGTACTTC.

A word on this clone: Relative to the germline gene, one junction end is altered; a read error may explain this. The V and J genes are TRBV6-4 and TRBJ2-1; D not resolved. Germline V lookup: CDR1 MRHNA, CDR2 SNTAGT. The CDR3 spans 13 residues. CDR3 sequence (DNA): TGTGCCAGCAGTCCTACAGCCTACCATGAGCAGTTCTTC. It yields the protein CASSPTAYHEQFF.

V usage is TRBV18 and J usage is TRBJ2-5; the D gene could be TRBD1 or TRBD2 (5 bases each). V was cut by 10 bases and J by 5 bases, with 17 bases left in between. This CDR3 has 13 amino acids. The germline CDR1 and CDR2 sequences are KGHSH and LQKENI. The CDR3 region has the DNA TGTGCCACCCGCGTGGGGACGGGGGAGACCCAGTACTTC. It translates to CATRVGTGETQYF.

This chain joins TRBV30 and TRBJ2-2; perhaps TRBD2 as D (7 bases). Per germline, CDR1 GTSNPN and CDR2 SVGIG (reference sequence). The V gene lost 0 bases and the J gene lost 1 base, with 12 bases spanning the gap. This CDR3 region has 16 residues. The CDR3 DNA reads as TGTGCCTGGAGTGTTTGGGGGGGCAGGAACACCGGGGAGCTGTTTTTT. Translation gives CAWSVWGGRNTGELFF.

The genes are TRBV5-6 and TRBJ1-1; maybe TRBD1 (5 bases). V lost 4 bases and J 0 bases, leaving 16 bases between the germline ends. This CDR3 region has 16 residues. Germline V lookup: CDR1 SGHDT, CDR2 YYEEEE. The CDR3 here is CASSHEMRGLNTEAFF. The CDR3 DNA reads as TGTGCCAGCAGCCACGAGATGAGGGGCCTGAACACTGAAGCTTTCTTT.

This chain joins TRBV7-2 and TRBJ1-2, with D uncertain. Germline V gives CDR1 SGHTA, CDR2 FQGNSA. V lost 5 bases, J lost 7 bases, and 20 bases lay in between. The CDR3 sequence is 15 residues long. The CDR3 sequence: CASSQAPRIVGGYTF. DNA of the CDR3: TGTGCCAGCAGCCAAGCTCCCCGGATTGTCGGTGGCTACACCTTC.

The chain is built from TRBV13 and TRBJ2-1, with unresolved D. V was shortened by 7 bases and J by 10 bases, with 20 bases between the two germline ends. The V gene's germline CDR1 is PRHDT and CDR2 FYEKMQ (reference sequence). The CDR3 is 14 amino acids. CDR3: CASTLEKVSLEQFF. The CDR3 DNA sequence: TGTGCCAGCACCCTAGAAAAGGTATCACTGGAGCAGTTCTTC.

The gene calls are TRBV5-1 and TRBJ2-3; 10 bases are shared with TRBD2. The CDR3 has 15 residues. The germline V gene encodes CDR1 SGHRS and CDR2 YFSETQ. The V segment lost 2 bases and the J segment 4 bases; nucleotides outside the gene matches: 4. CDR3 sequence: CASSFQAGGADTQYF. CDR3 coding DNA: TGCGCCAGCAGCTTTCAAGCGGGGGGGGCAGATACGCAGTATTTT.

The chain has TRBV27 and TRBJ1-2; TRBD1 agrees at 7 bases. Trimming at V came to 8 bases and at J to 1 base, leaving 13 bases not matched to a gene. Germline assignment: CDR1 MNHEY and CDR2 SMNVEV (reference sequence). The CDR3 consists of 16 residues. CDR3 sequence reads: CASRPGTASFNYGYTF. The CDR3, as DNA: TGTGCCAGCCGACCCGGGACAGCATCTTTTAACTATGGCTACACCTTC.

J is TRBJ1-4 and V is TRBV9; TRBD1 aligns across 9 bases. V was clipped by 9 bases and J by 4 bases; unmatched bases: 10. This CDR3 has 15 residues. Looked up from germline, CDR1 is SGDLS and CDR2 is YYNGEE. The CDR3 loop reads CAIHAGTGFNEKLFF. In DNA, the CDR3 is TGTGCCATCCACGCCGGGACAGGGTTTAATGAAAAACTGTTTTTT. Full variable domain (outside the CDR3, taken from reference TRBV9 and TRBJ1-4): DSGVTQTPKHLITATGQRVTLRCSPRSGDLSVYWYQQSLDQGLQFLIQYYNGEERAKGNILERFSAQQFPDLHSELNLSSLELGDSALYFCAIHAGTGFNEKLFFGSGTQLSVL.

The chain has TRBV5-1 and TRBJ1-1, with TRBD1 matching over 7 bases. This CDR3 has 15 residues. Germline loops: CDR1 SGHRS, CDR2 YFSETQ. J lost 5 bases, V lost 4 bases, and 11 bases had no gene match. The CDR3 DNA is TGCGCCAGCAGCCTCCGCTGGACAGGCGATACTGAAGCTTTCTTT. Translation gives CASSLRWTGDTEAFF.